The sequence of this T cell receptor beta chain was determined in a study of technical replicates of blood from several donors. This CDR3 comprises 15 residues. Germline V gene data show CDR1 as LGHNA and CDR2 as YSLEER. J was trimmed by 4 bases and V by 2 bases; bases with no gene match: 4. Sequencing used immunoSEQ multiplex PCR; TCRdb keeps in-frame clones, though not all of them. The sample contains around 74,000 clones, 86% of which appear only once. Sequencing was carried out using PBMCs. This receptor was identified in a human donor in good health. Some clones in this sample may be carry-over from other donors' samples. The chain employs TRBV4-3 and TRBJ1-1, with TRBD1 identical over 10 bases. CDR3 coding DNA: TGCGCCAGCAGCCAATGGACAGGGGGGCCCACTGAAGCTTTCTTT. As protein: CASSQWTGGPTEAFF.